The rows below give T cell receptor beta chains drawn from one sample of a study of blood T cells in healthy people across ages. One entry per CDR3 protein, called by TCRdb with MiXCR from the 5' RACE reads. Altogether hundreds of thousands of distinct CDR3 sequences are present, 20% to 25% being singletons, with the ten largest covering approximately 3.6%. Specimen: blood. The source is a man between 65 and 85 years old in good health. Both conserved end residues are part of each CDR3. D genes are given only for firm matches. A row's size may be missing; if present it is once, few, many or a size class.

V gene	J gene	clone size	D gene	CDR3 protein	CDR3 DNA
TRBV24-1	TRBJ2-5	few	NA	CATSDFGPSKKETQYF	TGTGCCACCAGTGATTTCGGGCCTAGTAAAAAAGAGACCCAGTACTTC
TRBV15	TRBJ2-1	NA	NA	CATSRDSWQGVFSEQFF	TGTGCCACCAGCAGAGATTCATGGCAGGGAGTTTTCAGTGAGCAGTTCTTC
TRBV20-1	TRBJ1-2	NA	TRBD1	CSAQGAGGYTF	TGCAGTGCTCAGGGGGCCGGAGGCTACACCTTC
TRBV18	TRBJ1-1	NA	NA	CASSPMGQGDTEAFF	TGTGCCAGCTCACCCATGGGCCAGGGCGACACTGAAGCTTTCTTT
TRBV6-2/TRBV6-3	TRBJ2-2	NA	TRBD2	CASSSELAGGTGELFF	TGTGCCAGTTCCTCCGAACTAGCGGGAGGGACCGGGGAGCTGTTTTTT
TRBV7-9	TRBJ1-4	few	NA	CASSSSTATNEKLFF	TGTGCCAGCAGCTCCTCGACAGCAACTAATGAAAAACTGTTTTTT
TRBV20-1	TRBJ2-5	many	TRBD2	CSARDPSGSGETQYF	TGCAGTGCTAGAGATCCTAGCGGGAGCGGGGAGACCCAGTACTTC
TRBV12-3/TRBV12-4	TRBJ2-7	NA	NA	CASSFKTRVPFGQYF	TGTGCCAGCAGCTTTAAGACAAGGGTCCCTTTTGGACAGTACTTC
TRBV12-3/TRBV12-4	TRBJ1-2	few	NA	CASSLAAAGGGYTF	TGTGCCAGCAGTTTAGCCGCGGCAGGCGGCGGCTACACCTTC
TRBV5-1	TRBJ2-3	NA	NA	CASSLGRESLLTDTQYF	TGCGCCAGCAGCTTGGGCCGGGAGTCCCTCCTCACAGATACGCAGTATTTT
TRBV11-2	TRBJ2-1	few	NA	CASSLGSGPNKQFF	TGTGCCAGCAGCTTAGGTTCCGGGCCTAATAAGCAGTTCTTC
TRBV28	TRBJ1-6	many	TRBD1	CASSFLGQGNSPLHF	TGTGCCAGCAGTTTCTTGGGACAGGGCAATTCACCCCTCCACTTT
TRBV20-1	TRBJ2-5	NA	TRBD1	CSAQQGRGETQYF	TGCAGTGCTCAACAGGGGCGCGGAGAGACCCAGTACTTC
TRBV5-1	TRBJ2-7	few	TRBD2	CASSLTGLADVGEQYF	TGCGCCAGCAGCTTGACCGGACTAGCGGATGTAGGGGAGCAGTACTTC
TRBV12-3/TRBV12-4	TRBJ2-5	many	TRBD2	CASSMGLAQETQYF	TGTGCCAGCAGTATGGGACTAGCCCAGGAGACCCAGTACTTC
TRBV28	TRBJ2-1	few	TRBD1	CASSSRQGAITYNEQFF	TGTGCCAGCAGTTCCCGACAGGGGGCTATTACCTACAATGAGCAGTTCTTC
TRBV7-2	TRBJ2-3	many	NA	CASSLGRGTDTQYF	TGTGCCAGCAGCTTAGGAAGGGGCACAGATACGCAGTATTTT
TRBV6-2/TRBV6-3	TRBJ2-1	NA	TRBD1	CASSYRTGFPYNEQFF	TGTGCCAGCAGTTACAGGACAGGGTTTCCCTACAATGAGCAGTTCTTC
TRBV11-2	TRBJ2-1	NA	NA	CASSSIAGGNGQRQFF	TGTGCCAGCAGTTCTATAGCTGGGGGGAACGGACAGCGACAGTTCTTC
TRBV11-2	TRBJ2-1	NA	TRBD1	CASSNRDRDRNEQFF	TGTGCCAGCAGCAACCGGGACAGGGACCGCAATGAGCAGTTCTTC
TRBV20-1	TRBJ2-7	NA	NA	CSAREPLVSYEQYF	TGCAGTGCTAGAGAACCACTAGTTTCCTACGAGCAGTACTTC
TRBV3-1	TRBJ2-5	NA	NA	CASRSSSDNQETQYF	TGTGCCAGCAGAAGCTCTAGCGACAACCAAGAGACCCAGTACTTC
TRBV25-1	TRBJ2-7	NA	NA	CASSEFGGQSSEQYF	TGTGCCAGCAGTGAATTTGGAGGGCAGAGTTCCGAGCAGTACTTC
TRBV5-5	TRBJ2-1	few	TRBD2	CASSLTAGGLGNEQFF	TGTGCCAGCAGCTTAACAGCGGGAGGTCTCGGCAATGAGCAGTTCTTC
TRBV20-1	TRBJ1-4	NA	TRBD1	CSVYGTANQKLFF	TGCAGTGTTTACGGGACAGCTAATCAAAAACTGTTTTTT
TRBV5-6	TRBJ1-6	few	TRBD1	CASSLTGRGRSSPLHF	TGTGCCAGCAGCTTGACTGGCAGGGGGCGAAGCTCACCCCTCCACTTT
TRBV27	TRBJ2-3	NA	TRBD1	CASSTRQGTSTDTQYF	TGTGCCAGCAGTACCAGACAGGGGACCTCCACAGATACGCAGTATTTT
TRBV5-1	TRBJ1-2	NA	TRBD1	CASSLGQGTTGYTF	TGCGCCAGCAGCTTGGGACAGGGCACCACCGGCTACACCTTC
TRBV4-1	TRBJ2-5	few	NA	CASSQDTGWKETQYF	TGCGCCAGCAGCCAAGATACAGGGTGGAAAGAGACCCAGTACTTC
TRBV20-1	TRBJ1-1	NA	NA	CSAGFPGTPGAFF	TGCAGTGCCGGATTTCCCGGGACTCCGGGAGCTTTCTTT
TRBV6-1	TRBJ2-2	NA	TRBD1	CASRRTGNGELFF	TGTGCCAGCAGACGGACAGGGAACGGGGAGCTGTTTTTT
TRBV4-1	TRBJ2-5	NA	TRBD2	CASSQYWASGAQETQYF	TGCGCCAGCAGTCAATACTGGGCTAGCGGAGCTCAAGAGACCCAGTACTTC
TRBV5-1	TRBJ2-7	few	NA	CASSATGEAYEQYF	TGCGCCAGCAGCGCCACAGGGGAGGCCTACGAGCAGTACTTC
TRBV5-1	TRBJ2-1	few	TRBD2	CASSRVLAGADEQFF	TGCGCCAGCAGCCGAGTACTAGCGGGAGCCGATGAGCAGTTCTTC
TRBV28	TRBJ2-1	NA	TRBD2	CASSSSGPSGIFGEQFF	TGTGCCAGCAGTTCCTCGGGTCCTAGCGGGATTTTTGGTGAGCAGTTCTTC
TRBV11-2	TRBJ2-1	NA	NA	CASSQTGPNGQFF	TGTGCCAGCAGCCAGACTGGACCTAATGGGCAGTTCTTC
TRBV6-6	TRBJ2-7	NA	NA	CASSYSSVQAYEQYF	TGTGCCAGCAGTTACTCTAGCGTACAGGCATACGAGCAGTACTTC
TRBV10-3	TRBJ1-3	few	TRBD1	CAISDGTGNGNTIYF	TGTGCCATCAGTGACGGGACAGGGAACGGAAACACCATATATTTT
TRBV11-2	TRBJ2-4	NA	NA	CASSSSPNIQYF	TGTGCCAGCAGCTCATCGCCGAACATTCAGTACTTC
TRBV28	TRBJ1-5	NA	NA	CASSTSRGMSNQPQHF	TGTGCCAGCAGTACCAGTAGGGGTATGAGCAATCAGCCCCAGCATTTT
TRBV19	TRBJ2-1	few	NA	CAAAKYNEQFF	TGTGCCGCAGCTAAATACAATGAGCAGTTCTTC
TRBV28	TRBJ2-6	few	NA	CASSQEISGANVLTF	TGTGCCAGCAGTCAGGAGATCTCTGGGGCCAACGTCCTGACTTTC
TRBV15	TRBJ1-4	NA	NA	CATSREGEHRLDEKLFF	TGTGCCACCAGCAGAGAGGGGGAACATAGGCTAGATGAAAAACTGTTTTTT
TRBV5-1	TRBJ2-7	NA	NA	CASSSDSYTYEQYF	TGCGCCAGCAGCTCCGACAGCTACACCTACGAGCAGTACTTC
TRBV7-2	TRBJ2-3	NA	NA	CASCSPRGRGDTQYF	TGTGCCAGCTGCAGCCCCAGGGGTCGGGGAGATACGCAGTATTTT
TRBV27	TRBJ1-5	NA	NA	CASSLDFSQPQHF	TGTGCCAGCAGTTTAGATTTTAGTCAGCCCCAGCATTTT
TRBV20-1	TRBJ2-7	few	NA	CSAIGGYEQYF	TGCAGTGCCATTGGGGGATACGAGCAGTACTTC
TRBV20-1	TRBJ2-3	NA	TRBD2	CSAAGLASPDTQYF	TGCAGTGCTGCGGGACTAGCTTCCCCAGATACGCAGTATTTT
TRBV13	TRBJ1-5	few	NA	CASSRRKQGIRNQPQHF	TGTGCCAGCAGCCGAAGAAAACAGGGTATTCGCAATCAGCCCCAGCATTTT
TRBV7-2	TRBJ1-3	NA	NA	CASSLAGRVSGNTIYF	TGTGCCAGCAGCTTAGCAGGGAGGGTTTCTGGAAACACCATATATTTT
TRBV11-2	TRBJ2-3	few	NA	CASSLGIAAVTDTQYF	TGTGCCAGCAGCTTAGGGATTGCGGCAGTCACAGATACGCAGTATTTT
TRBV20-1	TRBJ1-1	many	NA	CSATGVRDTEAFF	TGCAGTGCCACGGGAGTGAGGGACACTGAAGCTTTCTTT
TRBV6-2/TRBV6-3	TRBJ2-1	NA	TRBD2	CASSYSRTSGSGEQFF	TGTGCCAGCAGTTACTCGCGGACTAGCGGGTCAGGTGAGCAGTTCTTC
TRBV12-3/TRBV12-4	TRBJ1-2	NA	TRBD1	CASSLGQPKPYGYTF	TGTGCCAGCAGTCTGGGACAGCCAAAGCCCTATGGCTACACCTTC
TRBV2	TRBJ2-1	few	NA	CASKGPTDEQFF	TGTGCCAGCAAGGGACCCACAGATGAGCAGTTCTTC
TRBV12-3/TRBV12-4	TRBJ2-1	few	NA	CASSLGQNEQFF	TGTGCCAGCAGTTTAGGTCAGAATGAGCAGTTCTTC
TRBV12-3/TRBV12-4	TRBJ2-7	few	NA	CASSLGQSF	TGTGCCAGCAGTCTTGGACAGAGCTTC